These 27 T cell receptor beta chains originate from one sample sequenced in a study of cytomegalovirus exposure and HLA in healthy donors. 13 Jbeta primers and 60 Vbeta primers were used for the PCR. TCRdb's copy holds only in-frame clones and misses some; the assay was immunoSEQ multiplex PCR. The top ten hold 1.6% of the sample, which has fewer than 65,000 clones, around four fifths seen once. Material for sequencing was PBMCs. The receptor set was obtained from a man younger than 40 in good health and CMV-seronegative.

The chain employs TRBV19 and TRBJ2-7; D ambiguous. The germline V and J ends were trimmed by 3 bases and 4 bases, with 10 bases remaining between them. Looked up from germline, CDR1 is LNHDA and CDR2 is SQIVND (reference sequence). The CDR3 loop spans 13 amino acids. CDR3 coding DNA: TGTGCCAGTAGTATCGGGTCTCGTTACGAGCAGTACTTC. As protein: CASSIGSRYEQYF.

This chain connects TRBV4-1 to TRBJ1-2; possibly TRBD1 for D (5 bases). The CDR3 is made up of 11 amino acids. The V and J ends lost 1 base and 14 bases respectively, with 11 bases between them. Germline V gene data show CDR1 as MGHRA and CDR2 as YSYEKL. CDR3 in amino acids: CASSQGREITF. As DNA, the CDR3 is TGCGCCAGCAGCCAAGGCAGGGAAATAACCTTC.

This clone was seen a handful of times. This chain links TRBV14 with TRBJ2-1, with D tentatively TRBD2 (5 bases). CDR1 is SGHDN and CDR2 is FVKESK in the germline V gene. Between the trimmed V and J ends, which lost 1 base and 0 bases, there was a span of 10 bases. CDR3 size: 16 residues. In DNA form, the CDR3 reads TGTGCCAGCAGCCAAGGGGTAGGACTCTCCTACAATGAGCAGTTCTTC. Translated, it gives CASSQGVGLSYNEQFF. Together with reference TRBV14 and TRBJ2-1, the CDR3 gives the full variable domain: EAGVTQFPSHSVIEKGQTVTLRCDPISGHDNLYWYRRVMGKEIKFLLHFVKESKQDESGMPNNRFLAERTGGTYSTLKVQPAELEDSGVYFCASSQGVGLSYNEQFFGPGTRLTVL.

The chain carries TRBV10-3 and TRBJ2-5; 9 nucleotides align to TRBD1. The CDR3 has 13 amino acids. Looked up from germline, CDR1 is ENHRY and CDR2 is SYGVKD. Trimming at V came to 6 bases and at J to 5 bases, leaving 4 bases not matched to a gene. The CDR3 here is CAISTGGAETQYF. CDR3 in DNA: TGTGCCATCAGCACAGGGGGCGCTGAGACCCAGTACTTC.

The V gene is TRBV30, the J gene TRBJ2-2, with a tentative D call TRBD2 (5 bases). Trimming took off 1 base at V and 6 bases at J, with 15 bases between the two ends. The germline gives CDR1 GTSNPN, CDR2 SVGIG (reference sequence). There are 15 residues in the CDR3. In nucleotides, the CDR3 is TGTGCCTGGAGTGAAGGGCTCCAGAGGGCCGGGGAGCTGTTTTTT. Translation gives CAWSEGLQRAGELFF.

The rearrangement links TRBV10-3 to TRBJ2-1, with D unclear. Germline-derived CDR1 and CDR2 are ENHRY and SYGVKD. The CDR3 is 13 amino acids. Trimming took off 8 bases at V and 6 bases at J, with 14 bases between the two ends. The CDR3 DNA is TGTGCCATCGGCCCGAAGTGGTCCAATGAGCAGTTCTTC. This gives the protein CAIGPKWSNEQFF.

This clone has just one count. This chain connects TRBV4-1 to TRBJ2-4; 11 bases align to TRBD2. Trimming took 1 base from V and 0 from J; bases not matched to a gene: 8. Germline values: CDR1 MGHRA, CDR2 YSYEKL. The CDR3 spans 19 residues. The CDR3 sequence is CASSQVSGGDKVAKNIQYF. CDR3 nucleotides: TGCGCCAGCAGCCAAGTTAGCGGGGGGGACAAGGTAGCCAAAAACATTCAGTACTTC.

J is TRBJ1-4 and V is TRBV30; a possible D gene is TRBD1 (6 bases). CDR3 length: 17 residues. Trimming took 0 bases from V and 0 from J, leaving 14 bases between them. Germline values: CDR1 GTSNPN, CDR2 SVGIG (reference sequence). This chain's CDR3 is CAWSVGPGVATNEKLFF. The CDR3 DNA reads TGTGCCTGGAGTGTAGGGCCAGGGGTTGCAACTAATGAAAAACTGTTTTTT.

The chain couples TRBV9 to TRBJ2-1; 7 positions match TRBD1. Germline trimming cut 5 bases from V and 2 bases from J; bases unmatched to any gene: 10. CDR1 is SGDLS, CDR2 YYNGEE, per germline. The CDR3 is 16 amino acids. DNA of the CDR3: TGTGCCAGCAGTGATGGGAACCAGGGGGCCTACAATGAGCAGTTCTTC. It encodes CASSDGNQGAYNEQFF.

The chain uses TRBV2 and TRBJ1-1, with D tentatively TRBD1 (5 bases). Germline V gene lookup returns CDR1 SNHLY and CDR2 FYNNEI. The CDR3 sequence is 15 residues long. V lost 6 bases and J 3 bases, leaving 17 bases between the germline ends. The CDR3 protein is CASSRGTGGDTEAFF. The CDR3 DNA follows: TGTGCCAGCAGCCGTGGGACGGGGGGGGACACTGAAGCTTTCTTT.

V usage is TRBV27 and J usage is TRBJ2-1; TRBD2 matches at 10 bases. Trimming cost V 3 bases and J 6 bases; bases outside gene matches: 5. The germline V gene encodes CDR1 MNHEY and CDR2 SMNVEV (reference sequence). The length of the CDR3 is 15 residues. The CDR3 sequence: CASSLFSGRANEQFF. CDR3 nucleotide sequence: TGTGCCAGCAGTTTGTTCAGCGGGAGGGCCAATGAGCAGTTCTTC.

The gene calls are TRBV18 and TRBJ2-2; TRBD1 matches at 9 bases. CDR1 and CDR2 from the germline V gene are KGHSH and LQKENI. The CDR3 covers 17 residues. With 3 bases clipped from V and 1 base from J, the junction kept 6 bases outside the gene matches. The CDR3 is CASSPFGQGQNTGELFF. As DNA, the CDR3 is TGTGCCAGCTCACCGTTTGGACAGGGGCAGAACACCGGGGAGCTGTTTTTT. Supplemented by reference TRBV18 and TRBJ2-2, the full variable domain reads NAGVMQNPRHLVRRRGQEARLRCSPMKGHSHVYWYRQLPEEGLKFMVYLQKENIIDESGMPKERFSAEFPKEGPSILRIQQVVRGDSAAYFCASSPFGQGQNTGELFFGEGSRLTVL.

V usage is TRBV7-2 and J usage is TRBJ2-5, with a possible D match to TRBD1 (6 bases). The J call is doubtful: the DNA matches TRBJ2-7 better. The CDR3 covers 16 residues. Germline assignment: CDR1 SGHTA and CDR2 FQGNSA. The CDR3 sequence: CASSSVAAGANYEQYF. Here the CDR3 DNA reads TGTGCCAGCAGCTCAGTGGCCGCAGGGGCGAACTACGAGCAGTACTTC.

This chain connects TRBV5-4 to TRBJ2-3, with D perhaps matching TRBD1 (6 bases). The V end was cut by 2 bases, the J end by 7 bases, with 11 bases between. The CDR3 totals 13 residues. Germline CDR1 SGHNT, CDR2 YYREEE (reference sequence). The CDR3 DNA sequence: TGTGCCAGCAGCTTAGGACAGCTGTATACGCAGTATTTT. It codes for CASSLGQLYTQYF.

A few counts support this clone. The genes are TRBV28 and TRBJ2-5; 10 positions agree with TRBD1. The CDR3 contains 15 residues. J gave up 5 bases and V 4 bases, and 7 bases lay outside the gene matches. CDR1 and CDR2 from the germline V gene are MDHEN and SYDVKM. The CDR3 region has the DNA TGTGCCAGCAGTTCGACAGGGGGCTACGGCGAGACCCAGTACTTC. Protein product: CASSSTGGYGETQYF.

This sequence joins TRBV19 and TRBJ2-7; D is ambiguous. The CDR3 sequence is 13 residues long. CDR1 and CDR2 from the germline V gene are LNHDA and SQIVND (reference sequence). Trimming took off 4 bases at V and 3 bases at J, with 10 bases between the two ends. CDR3 sequence (DNA): TGTGCCAGTAGTACGTCCGTCGGCTACGAGCAGTACTTC. Translation gives CASSTSVGYEQYF. Based on the CDR3 plus reference TRBV19 and TRBJ2-7, the full variable domain is DGGITQSPKYLFRKEGQNVTLSCEQNLNHDAMYWYRQDPGQGLRLIYYSQIVNDFQKGDIAEGYSVSREKKESFPLTVTSAQKNPTAFYLCASSTSVGYEQYFGPGTRLTVT.

This clone turned up a few times. The chain recombines TRBV14 with TRBJ1-1; perhaps TRBD1 as D (6 bases). V was cut by 2 bases and J by 3 bases, with 7 bases left in between. The germline gives CDR1 SGHDN, CDR2 FVKESK. The CDR3 length is 13 residues. The CDR3 coding sequence is TGTGCCAGCAGCCAACAGGGGTACACTGAAGCTTTCTTT. Encoded protein: CASSQQGYTEAFF.

This chain connects TRBV6-5 to TRBJ2-1; 9 bases are shared with TRBD2. This CDR3 region has 14 residues. Trimming removed 2 bases from V and 8 bases from J; junction bases left unmatched: 4. Germline lookup yields CDR1 MNHEY and CDR2 SVGAGI. The CDR3 protein is CASSYRAGGDEQFF. CDR3 nucleotide sequence: TGTGCCAGCAGTTACCGAGCGGGAGGAGATGAGCAGTTCTTC.

The rearrangement uses TRBV7-8 and TRBJ2-7; maybe TRBD2 (6 bases). This CDR3 has 14 amino acids. The germline V gene encodes CDR1 SGHVS and CDR2 FQNEAQ. The germline V and J ends were trimmed by 7 bases and 2 bases, with 15 bases remaining between them. The CDR3 nucleotides are TGTGCCAGCACTCTCGGGGGAGGAGCCTACGAGCAGTACTTC. Amino acid sequence: CASTLGGGAYEQYF.

This clone has just one count. The chain employs TRBV4-2 and TRBJ1-5; D is ambiguous. The germline V gene encodes CDR1 LGHNA and CDR2 YNFKEQ. This CDR3 spans 20 amino acids. With 0 bases removed from V and 2 bases from J, the gap between germline ends came to 23 bases. CDR3 residues: CASSQDPSGFGRWGNQPQHF. CDR3 nucleotide sequence: TGTGCCAGCAGCCAAGATCCCTCGGGGTTTGGGAGGTGGGGCAATCAGCCCCAGCATTTT.

This sequence joins TRBV18 and TRBJ2-1, with 8 bases identical to TRBD1. Germline lookup yields CDR1 KGHSH and CDR2 LQKENI. V lost 5 bases and J lost 0; bases outside the gene matches: 6. CDR3 length equals 16 residues. CDR3 protein: CASSGQGNSSYNEQFF. The CDR3 coding sequence is TGTGCCAGCTCAGGACAGGGAAATAGCTCCTACAATGAGCAGTTCTTC.

The V call is TRBV27, the J call TRBJ1-6; tentative D call: TRBD1 (5 bases). CDR1 is MNHEY, CDR2 SMNVEV, per germline (reference sequence). The ends were cut back, 4 bases at V and 1 base at J, with 5 bases in the middle. CDR3 length: 14 residues. The CDR3 here is CASSYRSYNSPLHF. The DNA of the CDR3 is TGTGCCAGCAGTTACAGGTCCTATAATTCACCCCTCCACTTT.

This CDR3 reads CASSQLTNEQFF. In nucleotides, the CDR3 is TGCGCCAGCAGCCAACTAACCAATGAGCAGTTCTTC. The chain links TRBV4-1 to TRBJ2-1; D is ambiguous. This CDR3 has 12 amino acids. The V end lost 2 bases, the J end lost 6 bases, and 5 bases lay between the germline ends. Germline lookup yields CDR1 MGHRA and CDR2 YSYEKL.

The J gene is TRBJ2-1, the V gene TRBV9; possibly TRBD2 for D (6 bases). CDR1 is SGDLS, CDR2 YYNGEE, per germline. This CDR3 has 15 amino acids. V lost 2 bases, J lost 7 bases, and 16 bases lay in between. The CDR3 DNA is TGTGCCAGCAGCGTTGGGTGGGACTTTACAAATGAGCAGTTCTTC. This encodes CASSVGWDFTNEQFF.

This sequence joins TRBV9 and TRBJ2-5; no reliable D call. The V end was cut by 0 bases, the J end by 4 bases, with 7 bases between. This CDR3 contains 13 residues. Germline CDR1 is SGDLS and CDR2 is YYNGEE. The CDR3 here is CASSVEPSETQYF. CDR3 bases: TGTGCCAGCAGCGTAGAGCCCTCAGAGACCCAGTACTTC.

The chain is built from TRBV19 and TRBJ2-7; 9 nucleotides agree with TRBD1. In germline, CDR1 is LNHDA, CDR2 SQIVND (reference sequence). The CDR3 has 15 amino acids. V lost 9 bases and J lost 7; bases outside the gene matches: 16. The CDR3 loop reads CASSETGGSSTEQYF. In nucleotides, the CDR3 is TGTGCCAGCTCTGAGACAGGGGGGTCCTCTACGGAGCAGTACTTC. The full variable domain, rest sourced from reference TRBV19 and TRBJ2-7, is DGGITQSPKYLFRKEGQNVTLSCEQNLNHDAMYWYRQDPGQGLRLIYYSQIVNDFQKGDIAEGYSVSREKKESFPLTVTSAQKNPTAFYLCASSETGGSSTEQYFGPGTRLTVT.

The rearrangement joins TRBV5-1 to TRBJ1-1, with a tentative D call TRBD1 (5 bases). This CDR3 is built from 15 residues. V dropped 3 bases and J dropped 1 base, with 13 bases sitting between them. The V gene's germline CDR1 is SGHRS and CDR2 YFSETQ. CDR3 sequence: CASSSWDSSNTEAFF. As DNA, the CDR3 is TGCGCCAGCAGCTCGTGGGACTCCTCGAACACTGAAGCTTTCTTT. Variable domain in full (rest from reference TRBV5-1 and TRBJ1-1): KAGVTQTPRYLIKTRGQQVTLSCSPISGHRSVSWYQQTPGQGLQFLFEYFSETQRNKGNFPGRFSGRQFSNSRSEMNVSTLELGDSALYLCASSSWDSSNTEAFFGQGTRLTVV.